This T cell receptor beta chain was captured in a study of blood T cell repertoires in COVID-19. CDR1 and CDR2 from the germline V gene are SGHTA and FQGTGA. CDR3 length: 15 residues. The junction had 12 bases not matched to a gene; V was cut back by 5 bases and J by 6 bases. The data were produced by immunoSEQ multiplex PCR, yet TCRdb's version contains in-frame clones alone and is incomplete. The sample lists over 150,000 clones; 70% to 90% were seen once. The origin of this receptor is a man between 65 and 85 years old with active or convalescent COVID-19. The chain couples TRBV7-3 to TRBJ2-5; TRBD1 matches at 7 bases. Sequencing was carried out using peripheral blood. CDR3 sequence reads: CASSPPSTGRQTQYF. The CDR3 bases are TGTGCCAGCAGCCCCCCCTCGACAGGGCGGCAGACCCAGTACTTC.